Presented here are 13 T cell receptor beta chains from one specimen sequenced in a study of OX40 agonist ivuxolimab in advanced cancers. Receptors were amplified or captured by the immunoSEQ multiplex PCR assay. TCRdb retrieved this table from immuneACCESS and kept in-frame rearrangements only. Not all clones are present; in checked studies, unresolved V genes account for under half, and no reason is known for the remainder. The sample yields around 31,000 clones; around 90% were counted once. Approximately 59% of the sample rests with the top ten. This material consisted of CD4+ or CD8+ T cells sorted from blood, taken in a trial of the OX40 agonist ivuxolimab. The receptors here all came from an adult with an advanced solid tumor such as melanoma, head and neck, liver or kidney cancer.

This clone has only one observation. The chain couples TRBV27 to TRBJ2-2; 10 positions agree with TRBD2. This CDR3 region has 16 residues. Unmatched junction bases numbered 7, after V lost 6 bases and J lost 3 bases. CDR1 MNHEY and CDR2 SMNVEV come from the germline V gene (reference sequence). In nucleotides, the CDR3 is TGTGCCAGCAGCCACGTAGCGGGGGGCCACACCGGGGAGCTGTTTTTT. It is translated as CASSHVAGGHTGELFF.

The J gene is TRBJ1-3, the V gene TRBV28, with 9 bases fitting TRBD1. This CDR3 contains 16 residues. Germline V gene sequence: CDR1 MDHEN, CDR2 SYDVKM. Trimming took 6 bases from V and 2 from J; bases not matched to a gene: 8. The CDR3 spells CASRTGTGWAGNTIYF. As DNA, the CDR3 is TGTGCCAGCAGAACCGGGACAGGGTGGGCTGGAAACACCATATATTTT.

V gene TRBV7-3 combines with J gene TRBJ2-5; the match to TRBD2 covers 8 bases. Germline V CDR1 and CDR2: SGHTA, FQGTGA. V shed 5 bases and J 5 bases; nucleotides not matched to a gene: 10. The length of the CDR3 is 15 residues. The chain's CDR3 is CASSVSGGPLETQYF. CDR3 in DNA: TGTGCCAGCAGCGTCAGCGGGGGTCCTTTGGAGACCCAGTACTTC.

This rearrangement joins TRBV19 to TRBJ2-7; D tentatively reads TRBD1 or TRBD2 (6 bases each). V dropped 5 bases and J dropped 4 bases, with 21 bases sitting between them. Germline V gene lookup returns CDR1 LNHDA and CDR2 SQIVND (reference sequence). The CDR3 sequence is 16 residues long. The CDR3 sequence: CASSAGRGDGQYEQYF. The CDR3 DNA follows: TGTGCCAGTAGTGCTGGTAGGGGGGACGGACAATACGAGCAGTACTTC.

This sequence joins TRBV27 and TRBJ1-6; possible D gene TRBD1, 5 bases. Germline values: CDR1 MNHEY, CDR2 SMNVEV (reference sequence). This CDR3 is built from 18 residues. The ends were cut back, 6 bases at V and 7 bases at J, with 25 bases in the middle. CDR3 sequence reads: CASSLGRGGVRRNSPLHF. Written as DNA, the CDR3 is TGTGCCAGCAGCTTAGGCCGCGGGGGGGTTCGACGGAATTCACCCCTCCACTTT.

The CDR3 spells CATSRDQDSYSGYTF. In nucleotides, the CDR3 is TGTGCCACCAGCAGAGATCAGGACAGCTATTCTGGCTACACCTTC. The chain links TRBV15 to TRBJ1-2; tentative D call: TRBD1 (6 bases). V lost 0 bases and J 7 bases, leaving 15 bases between the germline ends. Per germline, CDR1 LNHNV and CDR2 YYDKDF (reference sequence). CDR3 length equals 15 residues.

The chain has TRBV5-6 and TRBJ1-1; D is ambiguous. Germline V gene sequence: CDR1 SGHDT, CDR2 YYEEEE. Deletions cut 1 base from V and 0 bases from J, with 1 base between. CDR3 length: 12 residues. CDR3 region: CASSLLNTEAFF. As DNA, the CDR3 is TGTGCCAGCAGCTTGTTGAACACTGAAGCTTTCTTT.

This clone ranks as medium-sized (0.01 to 0.1%). The rearrangement joins TRBV4-3 to TRBJ1-5, with a possible D match to TRBD1 (5 bases). Per germline, CDR1 LGHNA and CDR2 YSLEER. The ends were cut back, 0 bases at V and 4 bases at J, with 10 bases in the middle. This CDR3 spans 15 amino acids. In DNA form, the CDR3 reads TGCGCCAGCAGCCAAGAGCCGGGGCTGAATCAGCCCCAGCATTTT. Translation: CASSQEPGLNQPQHF.

V gene TRBV7-2 combines with J gene TRBJ2-7, with a possible D match to TRBD1 (6 bases). Trimming stripped 2 bases from V and 0 bases from J, with 14 bases between. The CDR3 runs 16 residues. Germline CDR1 SGHTA, CDR2 FQGNSA. CDR3 in amino acids: CASSLRSGVYSYEQYF. Written as DNA, the CDR3 is TGTGCCAGCAGCTTAAGGTCAGGGGTCTACTCCTACGAGCAGTACTTC.

The rearrangement joins TRBV28 to TRBJ1-5; D unresolved. With 1 base removed from V and 6 bases from J, the gap between germline ends came to 4 bases. This CDR3 contains 12 residues. Germline values: CDR1 MDHEN, CDR2 SYDVKM. CDR3 loop: CASSLYGQPQHF. CDR3 DNA: TGTGCCAGCAGTTTATATGGTCAGCCCCAGCATTTT.

This chain joins TRBV7-2 and TRBJ2-2, with a possible D match to TRBD1 (5 bases). The CDR3 runs 13 residues. CDR1 and CDR2 from the germline V gene are SGHTA and FQGNSA. Trimming shortened V by 3 bases and J by 6 bases, and 8 bases separated the two germline ends. The CDR3 DNA reads as TGTGCCAGCAGCTTTGTGGGGCCCGGGGAGCTGTTTTTT. Translating gives CASSFVGPGELFF.

The chain recombines TRBV28 with TRBJ1-5; D gene unclear. Trimming removed 5 bases from V and 0 bases from J, with 11 bases in between. Germline CDR1 reads MDHEN; CDR2 reads SYDVKM. This CDR3 has 15 amino acids. For the CDR3, the DNA is TGTGCCAGCAGTATCACTAGGATTAGCAATCAGCCCCAGCATTTT. Its translation: CASSITRISNQPQHF.

In nucleotides, the CDR3 is TGCGCCAGCAGCTCCCCCCGTTTGGAAGAGAATTCACCCCTCCACTTT. This translates into CASSSPRLEENSPLHF. This chain joins TRBV5-1 and TRBJ1-6; no firm D call. Per the germline V gene, CDR1 is SGHRS and CDR2 is YFSETQ. V lost 3 bases to trimming and J lost 7 bases, with 17 bases between them. The CDR3 contains 16 residues.